One and the same sample provided the 8 T cell receptor beta chains below, sequenced in a study of somatic mutations in cytotoxic T cells in rheumatoid arthritis. Libraries were prepared by immunoSEQ multiplex PCR; TCRdb keeps only in-frame clonotypes and omits some of them. The data show 13,000 to 15,000 clones, with roughly 79% seen just once and 6.5% to 7.5% held by the top ten. Sequencing input: CD8+ T cells sorted from blood. Receptors originate from an adult with rheumatoid arthritis.

The chain links TRBV6-5 to TRBJ1-6, with D hard to call. The V gene's germline CDR1 is MNHEY and CDR2 SVGAGI. V was clipped by 2 bases and J by 10 bases, with 15 bases between them. This CDR3 spans 15 amino acids. This chain's CDR3 is CASSYRGGLVSPLHF. CDR3 sequence (DNA): TGTGCCAGCAGTTACAGAGGCGGACTTGTCTCACCCCTCCACTTT.

The genes are TRBV7-9 and TRBJ2-1; D remains unclear. The CDR3 runs to 16 residues. Germline V lookup: CDR1 SEHNR, CDR2 FQNEAQ (reference sequence). Trimming stripped 8 bases from V and 5 bases from J, with 22 bases between. CDR3 residues: CASQPSGSAWDNEQFF. The CDR3 bases are TGTGCCAGCCAACCATCGGGTTCAGCGTGGGACAATGAGCAGTTCTTC.

V gene TRBV19 combines with J gene TRBJ1-2; D uncertain. Trimming stripped 4 bases from V and 1 base from J, with 19 bases between. Germline V gene lookup returns CDR1 LNHDA and CDR2 SQIVND (reference sequence). The CDR3 sequence is 17 residues long. This CDR3 is CASSTLPVGRRNYGYTF. The CDR3 bases are TGTGCCAGTAGTACCCTCCCGGTTGGAAGGCGTAACTATGGCTACACCTTC.

The gene calls are TRBV2 and TRBJ2-5; D is uncertain. Germline V gives CDR1 SNHLY, CDR2 FYNNEI. The CDR3 is 13 amino acids. The ends were cut back, 6 bases at V and 2 bases at J, with 10 bases in the middle. The CDR3 coding sequence is TGTGCCAGCAGCGATTTACCTCAAGAGACCCAGTACTTC. Amino acid sequence: CASSDLPQETQYF. Together with reference TRBV2 and TRBJ2-5, the CDR3 gives the full variable domain: EPEVTQTPSHQVTQMGQEVILRCVPISNHLYFYWYRQILGQKVEFLVSFYNNEISEKSEIFDDQFSVERPDGSNFTLKIRSTKLEDSAMYFCASSDLPQETQYFGPGTRLLVL.

The V gene is TRBV2, the J gene TRBJ2-2; D gene unclear. Trimming cost V 4 bases and J 3 bases, with 9 bases left between them. Per germline, CDR1 SNHLY and CDR2 FYNNEI. The CDR3 has 14 amino acids. This CDR3 reads CASSVYRYTGELFF. For the CDR3, the DNA is TGTGCCAGCAGTGTTTACAGATACACCGGGGAGCTGTTTTTT.

This clone was found once. The CDR3 coding sequence is TGTGCCAGCAGTTTGGGAGGGACAGGTATCAGCTACGAGCAGTACTTC. Its protein product is CASSLGGTGISYEQYF. The rearrangement uses TRBV28 and TRBJ2-7; D possibly corresponds to TRBD1 (8 bases). There are 16 residues in the CDR3. V was shortened by 3 bases and J by 3 bases, with 18 bases between the two germline ends. The germline V gene encodes CDR1 MDHEN and CDR2 SYDVKM.

J is TRBJ1-5 and V is TRBV7-3, with D hard to call. V dropped 5 bases and J dropped 0 bases, with 14 bases sitting between them. The germline CDR1 and CDR2 sequences are SGHTA and FQGTGA. The CDR3 has 16 residues. CDR3 coding DNA: TGTGCCAGCAGCCCCCGCCGCCTCTATAGCAATCAGCCCCAGCATTTT. Its protein product is CASSPRRLYSNQPQHF.

This chain joins TRBV7-8 and TRBJ2-7; 10 bases are shared with TRBD1. Germline V gene data show CDR1 as SGHVS and CDR2 as FQNEAQ. CDR3 length equals 15 residues. V was pared by 6 bases and J by 4 bases, with 9 bases of the junction left unmatched. CDR3 DNA sequence: TGTGCCAGCAGTTCATCCGGGACAGGGGAATACGAGCAGTACTTC. This translates into CASSSSGTGEYEQYF.